Sequencing of this T cell receptor beta chain was carried out in a study of T cell changes during pregnancy in multiple sclerosis. This CDR3 has 13 residues. CDR1 is SGHNT and CDR2 is YYREEE in the germline V gene (reference sequence). Deletions cut 0 bases from V and 2 bases from J, with 5 bases between. Method: immunoSEQ multiplex PCR; TCRdb's copy keeps in-frame clones and lacks some. This repertoire shows roughly 72,000 clones, 80% to 90% found once; its top ten account for approximately 0.88%. The chain combines TRBV5-4 with TRBJ1-2; D is possibly TRBD1 (5 bases). The material was peripheral blood, obtained in the first trimester of pregnancy. This sequence was found in a female donor in good health, enrolled as a control in a pregnancy study. CDR3 bases: TGTGCCAGCAGCTTGGGACAGAACTATGGCTACACCTTC. Amino acid sequence: CASSLGQNYGYTF.